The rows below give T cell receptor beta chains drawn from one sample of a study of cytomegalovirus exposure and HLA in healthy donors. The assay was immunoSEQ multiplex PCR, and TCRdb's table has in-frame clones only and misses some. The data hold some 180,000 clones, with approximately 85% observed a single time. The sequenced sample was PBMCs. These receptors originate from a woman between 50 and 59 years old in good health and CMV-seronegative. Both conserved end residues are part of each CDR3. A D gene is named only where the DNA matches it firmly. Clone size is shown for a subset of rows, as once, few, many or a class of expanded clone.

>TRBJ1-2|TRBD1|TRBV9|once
CASSRRQGAYGYTF
TGTGCCAGCAGCAGAAGACAGGGAGCCTATGGCTACACCTTC
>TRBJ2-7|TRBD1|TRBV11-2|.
CASSLVRAGTGGSYEQYF
TGTGCCAGCAGCTTAGTAAGGGCGGGGACAGGGGGCTCCTACGAGCAGTACTTC
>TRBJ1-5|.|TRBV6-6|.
CASSYSSKQPQHF
TGTGCCAGCAGTTACTCGTCTAAACAGCCCCAGCATTTT
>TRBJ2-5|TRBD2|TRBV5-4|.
CASSLATSGKETQYF
TGTGCCAGCAGCTTGGCGACTAGCGGGAAAGAGACCCAGTACTTC
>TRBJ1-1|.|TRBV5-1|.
CASSLAQRNTEAFF
TGCGCCAGCAGCTTGGCACAGAGGAACACTGAAGCTTTCTTT
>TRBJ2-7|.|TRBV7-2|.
CASSYSSYEQYF
TGTGCCAGCAGCTACAGCTCCTACGAGCAGTACTTC
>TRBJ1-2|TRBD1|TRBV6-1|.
CASSGGTGNGYTF
TGTGCCAGCAGTGGGGGGACAGGGAATGGCTACACCTTC
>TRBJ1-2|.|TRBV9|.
CASSVGIRFYGYTF
TGTGCCAGCAGCGTAGGCATACGGTTCTATGGCTACACCTTC
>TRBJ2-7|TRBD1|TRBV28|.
CASGGQAPYEQYF
TGTGCCAGCGGGGGACAGGCTCCCTACGAGCAGTACTTC
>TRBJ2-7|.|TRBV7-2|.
CASSRGGSGEQYF
TGTGCCAGCAGCCGAGGTGGGAGCGGCGAGCAGTACTTC
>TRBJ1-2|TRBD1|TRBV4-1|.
CASSQSTLGTGSGYTF
TGCGCCAGCAGCCAATCAACCCTAGGGACAGGGAGTGGCTACACCTTC
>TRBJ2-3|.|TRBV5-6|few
CASSWLTKPEGNF
TGTGCCAGCAGCTGGTTGACTAAGCCAGAAGGGAATTTT
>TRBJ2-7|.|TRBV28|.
CASSFTLSSYEQYF
TGTGCCAGCAGTTTTACCCTCAGCTCCTACGAGCAGTACTTC
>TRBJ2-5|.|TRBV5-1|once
CASSLELDNGETQYF
TGCGCCAGCAGCTTGGAGCTAGATAATGGGGAGACCCAGTACTTC
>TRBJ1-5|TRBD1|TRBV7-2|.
CASSLRGGAGDSNQPQHF
TGTGCCAGCAGCCTAAGAGGGGGCGCTGGAGATAGCAATCAGCCCCAGCATTTT
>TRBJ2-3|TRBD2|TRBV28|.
CAGSLRGTSARSQYF
TGTGCCGGCAGTTTAAGGGGGACTAGCGCCCGGTCGCAGTATTTT
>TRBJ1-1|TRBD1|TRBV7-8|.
CASSSGQVALNTEAFF
TGTGCCAGCAGCTCGGGACAGGTCGCTTTGAACACTGAAGCTTTCTTT
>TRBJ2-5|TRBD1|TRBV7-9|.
CASSLGDRVAQETQYF
TGTGCCAGCAGCTTAGGGGACAGGGTGGCCCAAGAGACCCAGTACTTC
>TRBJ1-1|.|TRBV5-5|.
CASSFTGTEAFF
TGTGCCAGCAGCTTCACAGGGACTGAAGCTTTCTTT
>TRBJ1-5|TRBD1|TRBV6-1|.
CASRQQGMQPQHF
TGTGCCAGCAGGCAACAGGGGATGCAGCCCCAGCATTTT
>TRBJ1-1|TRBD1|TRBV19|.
CASSIGQGIYQDTEAFF
TGTGCCAGTAGTATAGGACAGGGTATATATCAGGACACTGAAGCTTTCTTT
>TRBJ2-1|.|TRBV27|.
CASGANEQFF
TGTGCCAGCGGGGCCAATGAGCAGTTCTTC
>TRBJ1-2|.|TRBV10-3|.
CAISDPDRQNYGYTF
TGTGCCATCAGTGACCCAGACAGGCAGAACTATGGCTACACCTTC
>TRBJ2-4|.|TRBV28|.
CATSQSGGKNIQYF
TGTGCCACCTCGCAATCAGGAGGGAAAAACATTCAGTACTTC
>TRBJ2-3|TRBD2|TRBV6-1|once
CASSEGGLAGTPKADTQYF
TGTGCCAGCAGTGAAGGGGGCCTAGCGGGAACGCCCAAAGCAGATACGCAGTATTTT
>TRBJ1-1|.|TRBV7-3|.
CASTLGQNTEAFF
TGTGCCAGCACCCTTGGACAGAACACTGAAGCTTTCTTT
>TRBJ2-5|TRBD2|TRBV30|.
CAWNAGGPGETQYF
TGTGCCTGGAACGCGGGAGGGCCTGGGGAGACCCAGTACTTC
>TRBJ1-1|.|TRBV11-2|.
CASSLVVLNTEAFF
TGTGCCAGCAGCTTAGTTGTCTTGAACACTGAAGCTTTCTTT
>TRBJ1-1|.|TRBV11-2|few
CASSRSQGRNTEAFF
TGTGCCAGCAGCCGCTCACAGGGTCGGAACACTGAAGCTTTCTTT
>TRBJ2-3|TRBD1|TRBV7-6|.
CASTGVGDTQYF
TGTGCCAGTACAGGGGTGGGAGATACGCAGTATTTT
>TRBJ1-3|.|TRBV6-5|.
CASYYRAGNTIYF
TGTGCCTCCTACTACAGGGCTGGAAACACCATATATTTT
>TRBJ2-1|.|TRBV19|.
CASSTPGTLKNEQFF
TGTGCCAGTAGTACCCCCGGGACTCTCAAGAATGAGCAGTTCTTC
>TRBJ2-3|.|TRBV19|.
CASSMKWPGTDTQYF
TGTGCCAGTAGTATGAAATGGCCCGGCACAGATACGCAGTATTTT
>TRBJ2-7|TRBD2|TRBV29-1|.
CSVWTSGTYEQYF
TGCAGCGTATGGACTAGCGGGACCTACGAGCAGTACTTC
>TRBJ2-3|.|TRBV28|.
CASSLSRADTQYF
TGTGCCAGCAGTCTTTCACGGGCAGATACGCAGTATTTT
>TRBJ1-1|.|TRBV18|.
CASSPRGLQGSTEAFF
TGTGCCAGCTCACCCAGAGGCCTTCAGGGATCTACTGAAGCTTTCTTT
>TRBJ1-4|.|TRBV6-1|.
CASDAGQGGEKLFF
TGTGCCAGCGACGCGGGGCAGGGCGGCGAAAAACTGTTTTTT
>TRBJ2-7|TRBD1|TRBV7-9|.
CSSSLGQVVSYEQYF
TGTTCCAGCAGCTTGGGACAGGTAGTCTCCTACGAGCAGTACTTC
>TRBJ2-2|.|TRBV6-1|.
CASSDRREDTGELFF
TGTGCCAGCAGTGACCGCAGGGAGGACACCGGGGAGCTGTTTTTT
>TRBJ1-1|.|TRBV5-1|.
CASGVLGAEAFF
TGCGCCAGCGGGGTCCTCGGGGCTGAAGCTTTCTTT
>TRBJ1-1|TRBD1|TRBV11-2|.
CASSAIQGADTEAFF
TGTGCCAGCAGCGCGATACAGGGGGCGGACACTGAAGCTTTCTTT
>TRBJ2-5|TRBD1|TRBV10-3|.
CAISVGTGCLETQYF
TGTGCCATCAGTGTCGGGACAGGGTGCCTGGAGACCCAGTACTTC
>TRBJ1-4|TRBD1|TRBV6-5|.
CASSGTDATNEKLFF
TGTGCCAGCAGCGGGACAGATGCAACTAATGAAAAACTGTTTTTT
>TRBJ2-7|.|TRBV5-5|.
CASSLIPHYEQYF
TGTGCCAGCAGCTTGATACCACACTACGAGCAGTACTTC
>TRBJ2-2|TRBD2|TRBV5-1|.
CASSLVGRRTGELFF
TGCGCCAGCAGCTTGGTCGGGAGGAGGACCGGGGAGCTGTTTTTT
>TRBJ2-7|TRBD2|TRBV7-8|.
CASSSPGLASYEQYF
TGTGCCAGCAGCTCTCCGGGACTAGCGAGCTACGAGCAGTACTTC
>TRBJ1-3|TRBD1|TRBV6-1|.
CASSASTGTGGGNTIYF
TGTGCCAGCAGTGCGTCAACCGGGACAGGGGGTGGAAACACCATATATTTT
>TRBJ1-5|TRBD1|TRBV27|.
CASSLRRGTGSNQPQHF
TGTGCCAGCAGTTTAAGGAGAGGGACAGGGAGCAATCAGCCCCAGCATTTT
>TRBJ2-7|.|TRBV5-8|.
CASSLVANLYEQYF
TGTGCCAGCAGCTTGGTGGCCAACCTCTACGAGCAGTACTTC
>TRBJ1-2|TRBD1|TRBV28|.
CASSLAIETGSGYTF
TGTGCCAGCAGTCTCGCAATTGAGACAGGGAGCGGCTACACCTTC
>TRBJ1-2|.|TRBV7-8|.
CASSLGGGYGYTF
TGTGCCAGCAGCTTAGGGGGGGGATATGGCTACACCTTC
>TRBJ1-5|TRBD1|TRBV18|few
CASSLRQGSNQPQHF
TGTGCCAGCTCGCTCCGACAGGGTAGCAATCAGCCCCAGCATTTT
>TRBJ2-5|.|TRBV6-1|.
CASSSQDRKETQYF
TGTGCCAGCAGTAGCCAGGACAGAAAAGAGACCCAGTACTTC
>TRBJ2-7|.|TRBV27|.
CASSLLSSYEQYF
TGTGCCAGCAGCTTACTTAGCTCCTACGAGCAGTACTTC
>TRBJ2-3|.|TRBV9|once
CASSPLTGTSTDTQYF
TGTGCCAGCAGCCCACTGACCGGGACAAGCACAGATACGCAGTATTTT